The 15 T cell receptor beta chains reported below all come from one sample, sequenced in a study of T-cell reconstitution after alpha-beta-depleted transplantation in children. A library of TCRbeta sequences, prepared with unique molecular identifiers, was generated. TCRdb reprocessed the PCR reads with MiXCR, giving one entry per CDR3 protein. Among about 540,000 distinct CDR3 sequences listed, about 18% were seen once. The sample was PBMCs from the stem cell graft donor, taken from the stem cell graft. The receptors shown here come from a human donor who donated a stem cell graft to a child with acute lymphoblastic leukemia.

The chain couples TRBV11-2 to TRBJ1-2; 10 positions agree with TRBD1. Germline CDR1 is SGHAT and CDR2 is FQNNGV. The trim removed 4 bases at V and 3 bases at J, leaving 17 bases unmatched. This CDR3 comprises 19 residues. CDR3: CASSYLASSGTGVYYGYTF. Written as DNA, the CDR3 is TGTGCCAGCAGCTACCTTGCGAGCTCTGGGACAGGGGTTTACTATGGCTACACCTTC.

Ten or more counts support this clonotype. The J gene is TRBJ2-7, the V gene TRBV11-2; tentative D call: TRBD2 (5 bases). Germline CDR1 and CDR2: SGHAT and FQNNGV. V was clipped by 3 bases and J by 2 bases, with 17 bases between them. There are 16 residues in the CDR3. The CDR3 DNA reads as TGTGCCAGCAGCTTCGAAGGGCCCCCCGGGGCCTACGAGCAGTACTTC. Protein: CASSFEGPPGAYEQYF.

This clonotype appeared a few times. This chain joins TRBV4-1 and TRBJ1-2, with TRBD1 matching over 9 bases. The CDR3 totals 16 residues. The germline CDR1 and CDR2 sequences are MGHRA and YSYEKL. The V and J ends lost 3 bases and 5 bases, in that order; junction bases with no gene match: 10. CDR3 coding DNA: TGCGCCAGCAGCCACCAACGACAGGGGGGATCGTATGGCTACACCTTC. As protein: CASSHQRQGGSYGYTF.

The V and J genes are TRBV10-2 and TRBJ2-2; D gene uncertain. This CDR3 spans 17 amino acids. Germline lookup yields CDR1 WSHSY and CDR2 SAAADI. Trimming shortened V by 3 bases and J by 0 bases, and 14 bases separated the two germline ends. In DNA, the CDR3 is TGCGCCAGCAGTGATCAGCCCCCCTATCCGAACACCGGGGAGCTGTTTTTT. Translated, it gives CASSDQPPYPNTGELFF.

V and J are TRBV4-1 and TRBJ2-1; TRBD2 agrees at 11 bases. Germline trimming cut 10 bases from V and 6 bases from J; bases unmatched to any gene: 17. Germline V gene lookup returns CDR1 MGHRA and CDR2 YSYEKL. This CDR3 is 17 amino acids long. The CDR3 here is CATREGPAGTSGNEQFF. CDR3 sequence (DNA): TGCGCCACCCGCGAGGGGCCCGCCGGGACTAGCGGCAATGAGCAGTTCTTC.

In this sample, this clonotype turned up a few times. The V and J genes are TRBV28 and TRBJ1-1; 8 nucleotides match TRBD1. The CDR3 runs to 13 residues. Germline trimming cut 8 bases from V and 11 bases from J; bases unmatched to any gene: 13. In germline, CDR1 is MDHEN, CDR2 SYDVKM. CDR3 sequence reads: CASRETGGLGAFF. The CDR3 DNA reads as TGTGCCAGCCGAGAAACAGGGGGGTTGGGGGCTTTCTTT. The entire variable domain, with the rest obtained from reference TRBV28 and TRBJ1-1, is as follows: DVKVTQSSRYLVKRTGEKVFLECVQDMDHENMFWYRQDPGLGLRLIYFSYDVKMKEKGDIPEGYSVSREKKERFSLILESASTNQTSMYLCASRETGGLGAFFGQGTRLTVV.

The rearrangement links TRBV12-3 or TRBV12-4 to TRBJ1-4; D ambiguous. V was clipped by 6 bases and J by 3 bases, with 14 bases between them. There are 15 residues in the CDR3. CDR3 loop: CASSPWVMANEKLFF. The CDR3 bases are TGTGCCAGCAGCCCATGGGTGATGGCTAATGAAAAACTGTTTTTT.

This clonotype was recorded a few times. The chain has TRBV29-1 and TRBJ1-1; TRBD1 agrees at 8 bases. CDR3 length equals 15 residues. In germline, CDR1 is SQVTM, CDR2 ANQGSEA. Unmatched junction bases numbered 14, after V lost 6 bases and J lost 5 bases. The CDR3 nucleotides are TGCAGCGTAGACGCAGGGGGCAGTGCCGGGACTGAAGCTTTCTTT. It encodes CSVDAGGSAGTEAFF.

This clonotype was detected only a few times. The CDR3 sequence is CASSPFYTDTQYF. The CDR3 DNA reads TGTGCCAGCAGCCCCTTTTACACAGATACGCAGTATTTT. The gene calls are TRBV7-3 and TRBJ2-3, with D unresolved. Trimming removed 5 bases at V and 2 bases at J, with 8 bases between. The CDR3 is 13 residues long. Germline CDR1 reads SGHTA; CDR2 reads FQGTGA.

In its sample, this clonotype was seen a few times. The V call is TRBV7-8, the J call TRBJ1-2; 12 nucleotides match TRBD1. The CDR3 has 14 residues. CDR1 SGHVS and CDR2 FQNEAQ come from the germline V gene. V dropped 6 bases and J dropped 12; count of bases not matched to a gene: 11. CDR3 DNA sequence: TGTGCCAGCAGTTCCCGGGACAGGGGGCCCTTGAACACCTTC. Translation: CASSSRDRGPLNTF. Variable domain in full (rest from reference TRBV7-8 and TRBJ1-2): GAGVSQSPRYKVAKRGQDVALRCDPISGHVSLFWYQQALGQGPEFLTYFQNEAQLDKSGLPSDRFFAERPEGSVSTLKIQRTQQEDSAVYLCASSSRDRGPLNTFGSGTRLTVV.

The V call is TRBV5-1, the J call TRBJ2-1; 14 bases map to TRBD2. The CDR3 runs to 16 residues. Germline-derived CDR1 and CDR2 are SGHRS and YFSETQ. V shed 2 bases, J shed 5 bases, and the junction held 3 bases outside the gene matches. In DNA form, the CDR3 reads TGCGCCAGCAGCTTAGGGACTAGCGGGAGCCACAATGAGCAGTTCTTC. Its protein is CASSLGTSGSHNEQFF.

The rearrangement joins TRBV20-1 to TRBJ2-1, with TRBD2 as a possible D gene (6 bases). The CDR3 loop spans 14 amino acids. With 7 bases removed from V and 4 bases from J, the gap between germline ends came to 17 bases. Germline V gene data show CDR1 as DFQATT and CDR2 as SNEGSKA (reference sequence). The CDR3 loop reads CSVKPGLDYNEQFF. DNA of the CDR3: TGCAGTGTTAAACCGGGACTGGATTACAATGAGCAGTTCTTC.

The chain links TRBV20-1 to TRBJ1-1; D is ambiguous. The germline V gene encodes CDR1 DFQATT and CDR2 SNEGSKA (reference sequence). V gave up 1 base and J gave up 4 bases, with 10 bases separating them. This CDR3 comprises 13 residues. The DNA of the CDR3 is TGCAGTGCTAGAGGCAGGACCTCCACTGAAGCTTTCTTT. As protein: CSARGRTSTEAFF.

This clonotype has a handful of counts. V gene TRBV10-2 combines with J gene TRBJ2-3; 8 nucleotides align to TRBD1. The CDR3 contains 12 residues. Germline values: CDR1 WSHSY, CDR2 SAAADI. Trimming cost V 6 bases and J 6 bases; bases outside gene matches: 2. CDR3 nucleotides: TGCGCCAGCAGACAGGGGGACGATACGCAGTATTTT. Amino acids: CASRQGDDTQYF.

As for this clonotype: One end of the junction does not line up with germline, which may come from a read error. The V and J genes are TRBV4-1 and TRBJ2-5; TRBD2 matches at 8 bases. Germline values: CDR1 MGHRA, CDR2 YSYEKL. This CDR3 has 14 residues. CDR3 in amino acids: CATSPLAGQETQYF. The CDR3, as DNA: TGCGCCACCAGCCCATTAGCGGGGCAAGAGACCCAGTACTTC.